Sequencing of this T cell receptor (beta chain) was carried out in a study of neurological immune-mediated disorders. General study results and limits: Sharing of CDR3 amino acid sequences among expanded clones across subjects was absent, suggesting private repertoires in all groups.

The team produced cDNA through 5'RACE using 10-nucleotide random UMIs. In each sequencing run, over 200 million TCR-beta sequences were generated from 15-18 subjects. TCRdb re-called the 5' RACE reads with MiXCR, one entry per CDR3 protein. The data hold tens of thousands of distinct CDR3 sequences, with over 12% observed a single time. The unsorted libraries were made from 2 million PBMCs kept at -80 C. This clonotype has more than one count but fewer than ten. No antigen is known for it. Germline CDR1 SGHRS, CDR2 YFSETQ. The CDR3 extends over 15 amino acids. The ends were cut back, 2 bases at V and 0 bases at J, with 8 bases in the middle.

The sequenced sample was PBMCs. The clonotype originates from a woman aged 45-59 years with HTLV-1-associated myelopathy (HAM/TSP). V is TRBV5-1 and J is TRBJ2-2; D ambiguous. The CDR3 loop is CASSFATTNTGELFF. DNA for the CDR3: TGCGCCAGCAGCTTCGCGACAACGAACACCGGGGAGCTGTTTTTT.